A single sample gave rise to the 18 T cell receptor beta chains below, sequenced in a study of CD8 T cells in ankylosing spondylitis (dated by TCRdb to the late 2010s). Libraries were made using 5' RACE. Data came from an Illumina HiSeq 2500. TCRdb trimmed the raw reads at Q25, called clones with MiXCR and kept productive beta chains. One record per CDR3 amino acid sequence lists the most common genes and DNA. The sample table lists a few hundred thousand distinct CDR3 sequences, roughly a tenth of them with a count of one. In total, the top ten clones hold about 20% of the sample. What was sequenced was blood, either unsorted or a sorted T cell fraction (not recorded which). All receptors come from a male donor with ankylosing spondylitis or in good health (not recorded which).

The chain combines TRBV5-5 with TRBJ2-2; 10 nucleotides match TRBD1. CDR3 length equals 17 residues. With 1 base clipped from V and 2 bases from J, the junction kept 5 bases outside the gene matches. Per the germline V gene, CDR1 is SGHKS and CDR2 is YYEKEE (reference sequence). CDR3 in amino acids: CASSLSPTGGNTGELFF. Here the CDR3 DNA reads TGTGCCAGCAGCTTGTCCCCGACAGGGGGCAACACCGGGGAGCTGTTTTTT.

The chain couples TRBV2 to TRBJ2-2, with D unresolved. The CDR3 spans 15 residues. The V end was cut by 7 bases, the J end by 0 bases, with 12 bases between. Germline-derived CDR1 and CDR2 are SNHLY and FYNNEI. DNA for the CDR3: TGTGCCAGCAATTACGGAACTACGAACACCGGGGAGCTGTTTTTT. Translating gives CASNYGTTNTGELFF.

V and J are TRBV30 and TRBJ1-1; tentatively, D is TRBD1 (5 bases). Germline loops: CDR1 GTSNPN, CDR2 SVGIG (reference sequence). CDR3 length: 13 residues. V was clipped by 3 bases and J by 6 bases, with 14 bases between them. This CDR3 is CAWSLNQQAEAFF. CDR3 DNA: TGTGCCTGGAGCCTTAACCAACAGGCTGAAGCTTTCTTT.

This clonotype was seen only a few times. The chain combines TRBV28 with TRBJ2-2, with D possibly being TRBD1 (6 bases). The CDR3 contains 15 residues. Germline-derived CDR1 and CDR2 are MDHEN and SYDVKM. V shed 6 bases and J shed 7 bases, with 18 bases lying between them. The CDR3 bases are TGTGCCAGCAGGCCGGGACAAAGATTGGGCGGGGAGCTGTTTTTT. Translation: CASRPGQRLGGELFF.

This chain links TRBV14 with TRBJ2-5; a weak D match, TRBD1 (6 bases). The length of the CDR3 is 15 residues. Trimming cost V 0 bases and J 6 bases, with 14 bases left between them. CDR1 is SGHDN, CDR2 FVKESK, per germline. DNA of the CDR3: TGTGCCAGCAGCCAAGACCCCACAGGGACGCAGACCCAGTACTTC. Protein product: CASSQDPTGTQTQYF.

This clonotype was seen more than once but under ten times. The rearrangement links TRBV18 to TRBJ2-3, with TRBD2 as a possible D gene (7 bases). The V end lost 6 bases, the J end lost 2 bases, and 15 bases lay between the germline ends. The germline gives CDR1 KGHSH, CDR2 LQKENI. This CDR3 is built from 15 residues. CDR3: CASSDGGLVTDTQYF. CDR3 bases: TGTGCCAGCTCGGACGGGGGGCTCGTCACAGATACGCAGTATTTT.

This clonotype came up a few times. The chain carries TRBV12-3 or TRBV12-4 and TRBJ2-1, with D maybe TRBD2 (6 bases). This CDR3 is 15 amino acids long. Trimming shortened V by 2 bases and J by 6 bases, and 14 bases separated the two germline ends. CDR3 nucleotide sequence: TGTGCCAGCAGTTTAAATATTGCGGGGCTCAATGAGCAGTTCTTC. As protein: CASSLNIAGLNEQFF.

Turning to this clonotype: This clone may be a read error of a much larger clone one base away. The chain joins TRBV20-1 to TRBJ2-1, with 10 bases identical to TRBD1. The germline CDR1 and CDR2 sequences are DFQATT and SNEGSKA (reference sequence). This CDR3 has 12 amino acids. In nucleotides, the CDR3 is TGCAACCCGGGACAGGGGACCAATGAGCAGTTCTTC. The encoded protein is CNPGQGTNEQFF.

This clonotype appeared a few times. The chain is built from TRBV12-3 or TRBV12-4 and TRBJ2-6, with TRBD2 as a possible D gene (5 bases). The CDR3 runs 15 residues. V shed 5 bases and J shed 4 bases, with 12 bases lying between them. The CDR3 bases are TGTGCCAGCAGTGGAGCGGCAACAGGGGCCAACGTCCTGACTTTC. It codes for CASSGAATGANVLTF.

The sample holds a few counts of this clonotype. The chain joins TRBV6-1 to TRBJ2-3; D gene ambiguous. V was shortened by 1 base and J by 4 bases, with 6 bases between the two germline ends. In germline, CDR1 is MNHNS, CDR2 SASEGT. The CDR3 length is 13 residues. The CDR3 spells CASSEGRADTQYF. The CDR3 bases are TGTGCCAGCAGTGAAGGAAGGGCAGATACGCAGTATTTT.

The J gene is TRBJ1-4, the V gene TRBV5-1, with D perhaps TRBD1 (6 bases). From germline, CDR1 is SGHRS and CDR2 YFSETQ. The CDR3 has 17 residues. V dropped 3 bases and J dropped 2 bases, with 17 bases sitting between them. The CDR3 region is CASSSLGGPATNEKLFF. CDR3 coding DNA: TGCGCCAGCAGCTCCCTGGGGGGGCCCGCGACTAATGAAAAACTGTTTTTT.

This clonotype was observed at least ten times. J is TRBJ1-5 and V is TRBV29-1; D might be TRBD1 (5 bases). Germline V gene sequence: CDR1 SQVTM, CDR2 ANQGSEA. Trimming stripped 7 bases from V and 2 bases from J, with 15 bases between. The CDR3 has 14 residues. The CDR3 nucleotides read TGCAGCGCTGGAGAGGGGTCTGGCAATCAGCCCCAGCATTTT. This encodes CSAGEGSGNQPQHF.

This clonotype was counted only a few times. The chain has TRBV12-3 or TRBV12-4 and TRBJ1-1; D call uncertain. CDR3 length: 13 residues. The V and J ends lost 6 bases and 1 base respectively, with 9 bases between them. CDR3 sequence (DNA): TGTGCCAGCAGCGAAGGAAGGAACACTGAAGCTTTCTTT. It specifies CASSEGRNTEAFF.

This clonotype was recorded at least ten times. This chain uses TRBV24-1 with TRBJ2-2; D possibly uses TRBD1 or TRBD2 (5 bases each). V was cut by 3 bases and J by 3 bases, with 13 bases left in between. Per germline, CDR1 KGHDR and CDR2 SFDVKD. The CDR3 covers 16 residues. CDR3 nucleotides: TGTGCCACCAGTGATCGGACTGGGGCGGACACCGGGGAGCTGTTTTTT. Translating gives CATSDRTGADTGELFF.

This clonotype was picked up many times. V is TRBV12-3 or TRBV12-4 and J is TRBJ1-2; D unresolved. The CDR3 runs 12 residues. Trimming pared 5 bases from V and 3 bases from J, leaving 7 bases between. The CDR3 coding sequence is TGTGCCAGCAGTCTAAACGACTATGGCTACACCTTC. Translated: CASSLNDYGYTF.

This clonotype has a count of ten or more. V gene TRBV9 combines with J gene TRBJ2-3, with 12 positions matching TRBD2. The CDR3 has 19 amino acids. Germline trimming cut 4 bases from V and 2 bases from J; bases unmatched to any gene: 14. Per germline, CDR1 SGDLS and CDR2 YYNGEE. Written as DNA, the CDR3 is TGTGCCAGCAGCTCGACTAGCGGGGGAGGGGTAGGGGTCACAGATACGCAGTATTTT. It codes for CASSSTSGGGVGVTDTQYF.

V usage is TRBV7-2 and J usage is TRBJ1-2, with TRBD1 identical over 8 bases. The CDR3 covers 16 residues. Germline assignment: CDR1 SGHTA and CDR2 FQGNSA. Trimming at V came to 5 bases and at J to 8 bases, leaving 16 bases not matched to a gene. CDR3: CASSPRGGQGIGGYTF. The CDR3 DNA sequence: TGTGCCAGCAGCCCAAGGGGCGGACAGGGAATAGGAGGCTACACCTTC.

This clonotype was counted at least ten times. This rearrangement joins TRBV24-1 to TRBJ2-2; TRBD1 might be the D (5 bases). The CDR3 is made up of 17 amino acids. CDR1 KGHDR and CDR2 SFDVKD come from the germline V gene. V lost 2 bases and J lost 2, with 14 bases in between. The CDR3 is CATSDSSRQPNTGELFF. CDR3 in DNA: TGTGCCACCAGTGATTCATCCCGACAGCCAAACACCGGGGAGCTGTTTTTT.